The rows below give T cell receptor beta chains drawn from one sample of a study of early T cells in non-severe SARS-CoV-2 infection. TCRdb used MiXCR to reprocess the 5' RACE reads, holding one entry per CDR3 protein. Counted here are around 70,000 distinct CDR3 sequences, 12% occurring once; the ten biggest clones make up around 1.7%. Sequencing input: whole blood. The receptors were sampled from an adult who was a healthcare worker with PCR-confirmed SARS-CoV-2 infection or an uninfected control (not recorded which). Each CDR3 is given with its conserved first and last residue. Each record gives: CDR3 DNA, CDR3 protein, J gene, D gene, V gene, clone size, CDR3 length. D genes are given only for firm matches. A clone size is listed for some rows: how often the clone was seen (once, few, many), or a class if it is expanded.

TGTGCCAGCTCACCTGGACAGGGCGGGGAGTACGAGCAGTACTTC | CASSPGQGGEYEQYF | TRBJ2-7 | TRBD1 | TRBV18 | . | 15
TGTGCCAGCAGCTTAGTCCCACCCGACAGGGTGCTAGTCGGTTCCTATAATTCACCCCTCCACTTT | CASSLVPPDRVLVGSYNSPLHF | TRBJ1-6 | TRBD1 | TRBV11-3 | . | 22
TGCGCCAGCAGTGCGACAGAAAGCTACGAGCAGTACTTC | CASSATESYEQYF | TRBJ2-7 | . | TRBV10-2 | medium-sized | 13
TGTGCCAGCAGCTCCGGACAGGTGGTAGAGACCCAGTACTTC | CASSSGQVVETQYF | TRBJ2-5 | TRBD1 | TRBV5-4 | many | 14
TGTGCCAGCAGCCGAGGGACTAGTCCCACAGATACGCAGTATTTT | CASSRGTSPTDTQYF | TRBJ2-3 | TRBD2 | TRBV3-1 | . | 15
TGTGCCGCGGGGCGAAACACCGGGGAGCTGTTTTTT | CAAGRNTGELFF | TRBJ2-2 | . | TRBV12-3/TRBV12-4 | . | 12
TGTGCCAGCGCTCTCCAAGGGGTAGGAACCTACAATGAGCAGTTCTTC | CASALQGVGTYNEQFF | TRBJ2-1 | . | TRBV7-9 | many | 16
TGTGCCAGCAGCGTAAGTGGGGATACGCAGTATTTT | CASSVSGDTQYF | TRBJ2-3 | . | TRBV9 | few | 12
TGTGCCAGCGATGCCAGGGGTATAGGAGGCTACACCTTC | CASDARGIGGYTF | TRBJ1-2 | . | TRBV12-3/TRBV12-4 | few | 13
TGTGCCAGCAGCGTGAGGGGACTGCGCAATGAGCAGTTCTTC | CASSVRGLRNEQFF | TRBJ2-1 | . | TRBV3-1 | once | 14
TGCGCCAGCAGTGAGCAGGGGAACGGCTACACCTTC | CASSEQGNGYTF | TRBJ1-2 | . | TRBV10-2 | many | 12
TGTGCCAGCAGCCAAGATCCGGGGGGGCCTCTGGGCATTCAGTACTTC | CASSQDPGGPLGIQYF | TRBJ2-4 | TRBD2 | TRBV3-1 | few | 16
TGTGCCAGCAGCTTGGGGTCGACCCGCGGGAGTTCACCCCTCCACTTT | CASSLGSTRGSSPLHF | TRBJ1-6 | . | TRBV5-5 | many | 16
TGCAGTGCTAGAGTTTCTGGGGGGGTGGATACGCAGTATTTT | CSARVSGGVDTQYF | TRBJ2-3 | TRBD2 | TRBV20-1 | . | 14
TGTGCTAGCAGCACGGGACTAGCGGGAGATACGCAGTATTTT | CASSTGLAGDTQYF | TRBJ2-3 | TRBD2 | TRBV7-7 | many | 14
TGCAGTGCTAGTTGGCATTCTTCCTACGAGCAGTACTTC | CSASWHSSYEQYF | TRBJ2-7 | . | TRBV20-1 | many | 13
TGTGCCAGCAGTCCCGGGACAGGGGTTTGGTCTGAAGCTTTCTTT | CASSPGTGVWSEAFF | TRBJ1-1 | TRBD1 | TRBV12-3/TRBV12-4 | many | 15
TGCAGCGCTCTGGGGGGTCCGGGCGAGCAGTACTTC | CSALGGPGEQYF | TRBJ2-7 | . | TRBV29-1 | . | 12
TGTGCCAGCAGTTTACGTCCGACTAGCGGGGGGGCAGTCAGGGAGACCCAGTACTTC | CASSLRPTSGGAVRETQYF | TRBJ2-5 | TRBD2 | TRBV12-3/TRBV12-4 | . | 19
TGTGCCAGCAGCTTACTAGACAGGGACGAAAAACTGTTTTTT | CASSLLDRDEKLFF | TRBJ1-4 | TRBD1 | TRBV7-9 | many | 14
TGTGCCAGCAGCTTTTGGGCAGCACAACAAGAGACCCAGTACTTC | CASSFWAAQQETQYF | TRBJ2-5 | . | TRBV11-2 | many | 15
TGTGCCAGCAGCAAACACAGGGGTGGAGAAGATACGCAGTATTTT | CASSKHRGGEDTQYF | TRBJ2-3 | TRBD1 | TRBV9 | many | 15
TGTGCCAGCACAGGTGGCCCGGCTCGAGAGCAGTACTTC | CASTGGPAREQYF | TRBJ2-7 | . | TRBV2 | . | 13
TGCAGCACCGGACGACAGGGACAAGAGACCCAGTACTTC | CSTGRQGQETQYF | TRBJ2-5 | TRBD1 | TRBV29-1 | . | 13
TGCAGTGCTAGAGATCCCGGGACAGGGAAACAAGAAGTTTTCTTT | CSARDPGTGKQEVFF | TRBJ1-1 | TRBD1 | TRBV20-1 | many | 15
TGCGCCAGCAGCCAAGATAGAGGCTTCCAAGAGACCCAGTACTTC | CASSQDRGFQETQYF | TRBJ2-5 | . | TRBV4-1 | many | 15
TGTGCCAGCAGTTTAATTAGGCCAGGAGACGTAAGAGAGACCCAGTACTTC | CASSLIRPGDVRETQYF | TRBJ2-5 | . | TRBV2 | . | 17
TGTGCCAGCAGTGCTTTAGGGGCGGCGACACAAGAGACCCAGTACTTC | CASSALGAATQETQYF | TRBJ2-5 | . | TRBV6-5 | . | 16
TGTGCCAGCACTCAGGGTTATTCACCCCTCCACTTT | CASTQGYSPLHF | TRBJ1-6 | . | TRBV12-3/TRBV12-4 | . | 12
TGTGCCAGCAGGGGCGGGGGCGATACCTACGAGCAGTACTTC | CASRGGGDTYEQYF | TRBJ2-7 | . | TRBV6-6 | few | 14
TGTGCCAGCTCACCCTCGATGGGCCAGAGCTCTGGAAACACCATATATTTT | CASSPSMGQSSGNTIYF | TRBJ1-3 | . | TRBV18 | . | 17
TGTGCCAGCAGCCGGGACGCCAACTACGAGCAGTACTTC | CASSRDANYEQYF | TRBJ2-7 | . | TRBV5-4 | few | 13
TGTGCCAGCAGCCCGCGGGGGCCACAAACAGATACGCAGTATTTT | CASSPRGPQTDTQYF | TRBJ2-3 | . | TRBV3-1 | many | 15
TGTGCCAGCACCCTACCGGGGGTTATGGAAAAACTGTTTTTT | CASTLPGVMEKLFF | TRBJ1-4 | . | TRBV7-9 | . | 14
TGTGCCAGCTCACGGACAGGCCTCTCGAACACCGGGGAGCTGTTTTTT | CASSRTGLSNTGELFF | TRBJ2-2 | TRBD1 | TRBV2 | . | 16
TGTGCCAGCAGCCCAGGGTTAGGGGGCACTGAAGCTTTCTTT | CASSPGLGGTEAFF | TRBJ1-1 | . | TRBV3-1 | . | 14
TGCAGCGTTGAAGATCCAGGCACTGAAGCTTTCTTT | CSVEDPGTEAFF | TRBJ1-1 | . | TRBV29-1 | few | 12
TGTGCCATCAGTGAGTCGGGGGACAGAAAAAACATTCAGTACTTC | CAISESGDRKNIQYF | TRBJ2-4 | TRBD1 | TRBV10-3 | . | 15
TGTGCCAGCAGTTCTTACCGGGACAGGGTTTATTCACCCCTCCACTTT | CASSSYRDRVYSPLHF | TRBJ1-6 | TRBD1 | TRBV27 | few | 16
TGCAGCGTTGGTGGCTCTAAAGAGACCCAGTACTTC | CSVGGSKETQYF | TRBJ2-5 | . | TRBV29-1 | few | 12
TGTGCCAGCAGCTTAAGACAGGGATCGGTCACCGGGGAGCTGTTTTTT | CASSLRQGSVTGELFF | TRBJ2-2 | TRBD1 | TRBV7-9 | many | 16
TGTGCCAGCAGTCCTTCTTCCGGGACAGGGGGCACTGAAGCTTTCTTT | CASSPSSGTGGTEAFF | TRBJ1-1 | TRBD1 | TRBV6-6 | . | 16
TGTGCCAGCAGCCCCCCGGCGAGTCAGGGGAATCAAGAGACCCAGTACTTC | CASSPPASQGNQETQYF | TRBJ2-5 | . | TRBV7-9 | few | 17
TGTGCCACCCAGGAATGGATGGGCACTGAAGCTTTCTTT | CATQEWMGTEAFF | TRBJ1-1 | . | TRBV6-5 | few | 13
TGTGCCAGCCAGGACAGGGCGGGGAACACTGAAGCTTTCTTT | CASQDRAGNTEAFF | TRBJ1-1 | TRBD1 | TRBV19 | once | 14
TGTGCCAGCAGCCGACAAGCAGGGGGCTACCCCCAAGAGACCCAGTACTTC | CASSRQAGGYPQETQYF | TRBJ2-5 | TRBD1 | TRBV11-2 | many | 17
TGCAGCGTTGTCCAGTTAAACAATGAGCAGTTCTTC | CSVVQLNNEQFF | TRBJ2-1 | . | TRBV29-1 | . | 12
TGTGCCAGCAGTACACAGGGGGCCTACGAGCAGTACTTC | CASSTQGAYEQYF | TRBJ2-7 | TRBD1 | TRBV6-6 | many | 13
TGTGCCAGCAGTGCAGGGCCCACAGAGCAGTTCTTC | CASSAGPTEQFF | TRBJ2-1 | . | TRBV6-4 | many | 12
TGCGCCAGCAGCCAAGAGGGTGGAGGGGCAGGAGGCACTGGAAACACCATATATTTT | CASSQEGGGAGGTGNTIYF | TRBJ1-3 | . | TRBV4-3 | many | 19
TGTGCCAGCAGTATGCGGAGGGCAGATACGCAGTATTTT | CASSMRRADTQYF | TRBJ2-3 | . | TRBV12-3/TRBV12-4 | few | 13
TGTGCCACCAGGGGCGACTCGAACACCGGGGAGCTGTTTTTT | CATRGDSNTGELFF | TRBJ2-2 | . | TRBV6-6 | . | 14
TGTGCCAGCAGCCCCCTGACAGGGTCACCATACTTC | CASSPLTGSPYF | TRBJ1-2 | TRBD1 | TRBV11-2 | . | 12
TGTGCCAGCAGCGTAGTGGGCGACTCTGGAAACACCATATATTTT | CASSVVGDSGNTIYF | TRBJ1-3 | . | TRBV9 | many | 15
TGCGCCAGCAGCTTGGAAGCAGCGGGGGTCTACAATGAGCAGTTCTTC | CASSLEAAGVYNEQFF | TRBJ2-1 | TRBD2 | TRBV5-1 | few | 16